Sequencing of this T cell receptor beta chain was carried out in a study of T cell changes during pregnancy in multiple sclerosis. The method was immunoSEQ multiplex PCR; TCRdb's version includes in-frame clones alone and lacks a portion of them. The sample has around 110,000 clones, more than 85% seen once. The sample consisted of peripheral blood, taken in the third trimester of pregnancy. This receptor was taken from a female donor with multiple sclerosis, enrolled in a pregnancy study.

CDR3 coding DNA: TGTGCCAGCAGTGAAGCGGCGGCACGGGATGAAGCTTTCTTT. The encoded protein is CASSEAAARDEAFF. This chain links TRBV2 with TRBJ1-1; no firm D call. The V and J ends lost 0 bases and 7 bases respectively, with 12 bases between them. The germline gives CDR1 SNHLY, CDR2 FYNNEI. CDR3 length: 14 residues.